A selection of T cell receptor beta chains follows, all from one sample in a study of T cell repertoires in cytomegalovirus infection. TCRdb processed the reads anew with MiXCR; each CDR3 protein has one entry. The sample carries a few hundred thousand distinct CDR3 sequences, around a sixth recorded once. The sample consisted of PBMCs. The source is a human donor in good health (CMV status not recorded). Some clones in this sample may be carry-over from other donors' samples. Both conserved end residues are part of each CDR3. A D gene is named only where the DNA matches it firmly. Clone size is not always given. Where it is, it says once, few, many or a class for expanded clones.

J | V | D | size | CDR3 | DNA
TRBJ2-7 | TRBV4-2 | NA | many | CASSQGTREYEQYF | TGTGCCAGCAGCCAAGGGACCCGAGAATACGAGCAGTACTTC
TRBJ1-4 | TRBV7-2 | TRBD1 | many | CASSWTGGEGELFF | TGTGCCAGCAGCTGGACAGGAGGGGAAGGGGAACTGTTTTTT
TRBJ2-5 | TRBV20-1 | NA | few | CSASTGGGQETQYF | TGCAGTGCAAGTACAGGGGGAGGGCAAGAGACCCAGTACTTC
TRBJ2-5 | TRBV7-2 | NA | many | CASSFTEETQYF | TGTGCCAGCAGCTTTACTGAAGAGACCCAGTACTTC
TRBJ2-7 | TRBV18 | NA | few | CASSPRKGTTSYEQYF | TGTGCCAGCTCCCCCAGAAAGGGGACGACCTCCTACGAGCAGTACTTC
TRBJ2-7 | TRBV7-2 | NA | many | CASSSDYRGPEQYF | TGTGCCAGCAGCTCGGACTATCGGGGCCCCGAGCAGTACTTC
TRBJ1-5 | TRBV7-6 | NA | many | CASSLAGQPQHF | TGTGCCAGCAGCTTAGCTGGTCAGCCCCAGCATTTT
TRBJ2-6 | TRBV5-6 | TRBD1 | many | CASSETGNSFSGANVLTF | TGTGCCAGCAGCGAGACAGGGAATTCCTTCTCTGGGGCCAACGTCCTGACTTTC
TRBJ2-1 | TRBV29-1 | NA | NA | CSVEGVYEGGRFF | TGCAGCGTTGAAGGGGTTTATGAGGGGGGTCGGTTCTTC
TRBJ2-3 | TRBV6-5 | NA | few | CASSYGFRYSTDTQYF | TGTGCCAGCAGTTACGGGTTCAGGTATAGCACAGATACGCAGTATTTT
TRBJ2-5 | TRBV12-3/TRBV12-4 | NA | few | CASRPNPGETQYF | TGTGCCAGCAGACCAAACCCCGGAGAGACCCAGTACTTC
TRBJ2-7 | TRBV28 | TRBD1 | NA | CASTMPGQVYEQYF | TGTGCCAGCACCATGCCCGGACAGGTCTACGAGCAGTACTTC
TRBJ2-7 | TRBV3-1 | TRBD2 | NA | CASSQGTSYYEQYF | TGTGCCAGCAGCCAGGGGACTAGCTACTACGAGCAGTACTTC
TRBJ2-7 | TRBV20-1 | TRBD2 | few | CSAGLAGGPSYEQYF | TGCAGTGCTGGGCTAGCGGGGGGACCCTCCTACGAGCAGTACTTC
TRBJ2-2 | TRBV5-6 | TRBD1 | many | CASSLSGQGQGGTGELFF | TGTGCCAGCAGCTTGTCTGGACAGGGCCAAGGAGGCACCGGGGAGCTGTTTTTT
TRBJ2-3 | TRBV6-1 | NA | many | CASSYSLGADTQYF | TGTGCCAGCAGTTATTCCCTGGGGGCAGATACGCAGTATTTT
TRBJ2-1 | TRBV24-1 | NA | many | CATKRTGDSEQFF | TGTGCCACCAAGAGGACGGGGGACAGTGAGCAGTTCTTC
TRBJ1-3 | TRBV20-1 | NA | many | CSARDNSGNTIYF | TGCAGTGCTAGAGACAACTCTGGAAACACCATATATTTT
TRBJ2-7 | TRBV5-4 | TRBD1 | few | CASSPTGQEGYEQYF | TGTGCCAGCAGTCCGACAGGGCAAGAAGGCTACGAGCAGTACTTC
TRBJ2-5 | TRBV7-2 | NA | many | CASSLSGGETQYF | TGTGCCAGCAGCTTAAGTGGAGGAGAGACCCAGTACTTC
TRBJ1-5 | TRBV7-9 | NA | NA | CASSRDLGGNQPQHF | TGTGCCAGCAGCCGGGACCTTGGGGGCAATCAGCCCCAGCATTTT
TRBJ2-1 | TRBV4-1 | NA | few | CASSQDSLSGGGNEQFF | TGCGCCAGCAGCCAGGACAGCCTCTCGGGGGGTGGGAATGAGCAGTTCTTC
TRBJ1-3 | TRBV6-6 | NA | few | CASSSMMGGSGNTIYF | TGTGCCAGCAGTTCGATGATGGGGGGCTCTGGAAACACCATATATTTT
TRBJ2-5 | TRBV7-2 | TRBD1 | few | CASSLADRQETQYF | TGTGCCAGCAGCTTAGCGGACAGGCAAGAGACCCAGTACTTC
TRBJ2-7 | TRBV7-6 | NA | many | CASSSTDRTEQYF | TGTGCCAGCAGCTCGACGGACAGAACAGAGCAGTACTTC
TRBJ2-3 | TRBV4-1 | TRBD1 | NA | CASSRRGTGGLDTQYF | TGCGCCAGCAGCCGAAGAGGAACAGGGGGGTTGGATACGCAGTATTTT
TRBJ2-7 | TRBV6-2/TRBV6-3 | TRBD1 | few | CASSARWDRDYEQYF | TGTGCCAGCAGCGCCCGGTGGGACAGGGACTACGAGCAGTACTTC
TRBJ2-7 | TRBV23-1 | TRBD1 | few | CASSQSPRTGPVPYEQYF | TGCGCCAGCAGTCAGTCCCCTAGGACAGGGCCGGTCCCCTACGAGCAGTACTTC
TRBJ1-1 | TRBV18 | NA | NA | CASSPTGRSQSQMNTEAFF | TGTGCCAGCTCACCAACCGGCAGGTCACAAAGCCAAATGAACACTGAAGCTTTCTTT
TRBJ2-2 | TRBV6-1 | NA | few | CASSKHNSPWNTGELFF | TGTGCCAGCAGTAAACACAACAGTCCCTGGAACACCGGGGAGCTGTTTTTT
TRBJ2-5 | TRBV7-3 | NA | NA | CASSLRYQETQYF | TGTGCCAGCAGCTTACGGTACCAAGAGACCCAGTACTTC
TRBJ1-1 | TRBV18 | TRBD1 | NA | CASSPRTGQAIKRGTEAFF | TGTGCCAGCTCACCACGTACGGGACAGGCCATTAAGAGAGGCACTGAAGCTTTCTTT
TRBJ2-3 | TRBV7-2 | NA | many | CASSLRESDTQYF | TGTGCCAGCAGCTTACGGGAGTCAGATACGCAGTATTTT
TRBJ2-2 | TRBV19 | TRBD1 | few | CASRSGQSNTGELFF | TGTGCCAGTAGGTCGGGACAGTCGAACACCGGGGAGCTGTTTTTT
TRBJ1-2 | TRBV6-6 | NA | NA | CASSYSPGADNYGYTF | TGTGCCAGCAGTTACTCCCCGGGGGCCGATAACTATGGCTACACCTTC
TRBJ2-7 | TRBV6-1 | TRBD1 | many | CASSRQGGSYEQYF | TGTGCCAGCAGCCGACAGGGGGGATCCTACGAGCAGTACTTC
TRBJ2-6 | TRBV27 | NA | many | CASSSLSGANVLTF | TGTGCCAGCAGTTCCCTCTCTGGGGCCAACGTCCTGACTTTC